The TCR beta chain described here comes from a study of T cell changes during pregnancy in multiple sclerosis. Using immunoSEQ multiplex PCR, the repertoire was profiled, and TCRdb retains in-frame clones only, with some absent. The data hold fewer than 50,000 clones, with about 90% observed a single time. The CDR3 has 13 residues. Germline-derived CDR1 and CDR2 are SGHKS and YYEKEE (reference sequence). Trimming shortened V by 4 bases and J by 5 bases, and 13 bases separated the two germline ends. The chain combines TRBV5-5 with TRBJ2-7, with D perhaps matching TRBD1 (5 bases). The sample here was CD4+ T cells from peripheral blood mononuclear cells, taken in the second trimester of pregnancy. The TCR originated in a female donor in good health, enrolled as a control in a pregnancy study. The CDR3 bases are TGTGCCAGCAGCACCTCCGACAGCCACGAGCAGTACTTC. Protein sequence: CASSTSDSHEQYF.